The 21 T cell receptor beta chains below all came from one sample that was sequenced in a study of shared clonotypes between healthy human individuals. Profiled with immunoSEQ multiplex PCR; TCRdb holds only in-frame clones, not every one. In the table there are just over 2,000,000 clones, 85% to 95% of which are singletons. Sequencing used naive CD4+ T cells sorted from blood. Documented subset: CD45RA+ positively selected. These TCRs come from a man aged 18 to 30 in good health.

The chain carries TRBV5-4 and TRBJ2-7; 10 bases map to TRBD1. CDR3 length: 16 residues. Germline V gene lookup returns CDR1 SGHNT and CDR2 YYREEE (reference sequence). Trimming cost V 4 bases and J 4 bases; bases outside gene matches: 11. CDR3 sequence reads: CASSQGGGTGVYEQYF. The DNA for the CDR3 is TGTGCCAGCAGCCAGGGGGGAGGGACAGGGGTGTACGAGCAGTACTTC. Full variable domain (outside the CDR3, taken from reference TRBV5-4 and TRBJ2-7): ETGVTQSPTHLIKTRGQQVTLRCSSQSGHNTVSWYQQALGQGPQFIFQYYREEENGRGNFPPRFSGLQFPNYSSELNVNALELDDSALYLCASSQGGGTGVYEQYFGPGTRLTVT.

The rearrangement links TRBV2 to TRBJ2-5; TRBD1 matches at 7 bases. The length of the CDR3 is 14 residues. In germline, CDR1 is SNHLY, CDR2 FYNNEI. V was pared by 7 bases and J by 0 bases, with 5 bases of the junction left unmatched. This CDR3 reads CASTRDSHQETQYF. The CDR3 DNA reads as TGTGCCAGCACCCGGGACAGCCACCAAGAGACCCAGTACTTC.

This clone was detected once. The chain recombines TRBV5-1 with TRBJ1-1, with TRBD1 as a possible D gene (5 bases). Germline-derived CDR1 and CDR2 are SGHRS and YFSETQ. The CDR3 is 12 amino acids. V lost 7 bases and J lost 1, with 8 bases in between. CDR3 sequence reads: CASGTTNTEAFF. Here the CDR3 DNA reads TGCGCCAGCGGGACTACGAACACTGAAGCTTTCTTT.

V is TRBV30 and J is TRBJ1-6; 7 nucleotides match TRBD1. From germline, CDR1 is GTSNPN and CDR2 SVGIG (reference sequence). The CDR3 spans 17 residues. V was clipped by 5 bases and J by 2 bases; unmatched bases: 12. The CDR3 sequence is CAWETGKAFPYNSPLHF. CDR3 nucleotide sequence: TGTGCCTGGGAGACAGGGAAGGCCTTCCCCTATAATTCACCCCTCCACTTT.

The genes are TRBV30 and TRBJ1-2; D is uncertain. Germline assignment: CDR1 GTSNPN and CDR2 SVGIG (reference sequence). The CDR3 has 13 residues. The ends were cut back, 4 bases at V and 7 bases at J, with 16 bases in the middle. In nucleotides, the CDR3 is TGTGCCTGGAATCTGGGTCTAGTCCTTGGCTACACCTTC. As protein: CAWNLGLVLGYTF.

CDR3 residues: CASRQGVPYEQYF. The CDR3 bases are TGTGCCAGCAGGCAGGGAGTCCCCTACGAGCAGTACTTC. This chain links TRBV6-6 with TRBJ2-7; D could derive from TRBD1 or TRBD2 (5 bases each). CDR3 length: 13 residues. From germline, CDR1 is MNHNY and CDR2 SVGAGI (reference sequence). V gave up 6 bases and J gave up 2 bases, with 11 bases separating them.

CDR3: CASSEVAGGAQQYF. DNA for the CDR3: TGTGCCAGCAGTGAGGTCGCAGGGGGCGCCCAGCAGTACTTC. The chain combines TRBV6-1 with TRBJ2-7; 8 bases agree with TRBD1. V was clipped by 3 bases and J by 8 bases; unmatched bases: 9. The CDR3 covers 14 residues. Germline loops: CDR1 MNHNS, CDR2 SASEGT.

This chain uses TRBV13 with TRBJ2-7; 9 bases map to TRBD1. Germline-derived CDR1 and CDR2 are PRHDT and FYEKMQ (reference sequence). The ends lost 5 bases at V and 2 bases at J; junction bases unmatched: 4. CDR3 size: 14 residues. CDR3: CASSPGQGTYEQYF. The CDR3 nucleotides read TGTGCCAGCAGCCCGGGACAGGGTACCTACGAGCAGTACTTC. Full variable domain (rest looked up from reference TRBV13 and TRBJ2-7): AAGVIQSPRHLIKEKRETATLKCYPIPRHDTVYWYQQGPGQDPQFLISFYEKMQSDKGSIPDRFSAQQFSDYHSELNMSSLELGDSALYFCASSPGQGTYEQYFGPGTRLTVT.

The chain employs TRBV6-1 and TRBJ2-4, with 11 bases that match TRBD2. CDR3 size: 14 residues. Looked up from germline, CDR1 is MNHNS and CDR2 is SASEGT. V shed 6 bases, J shed 6 bases, and the junction held 4 bases outside the gene matches. CDR3 protein: CASRIAGGVNIQYF. The DNA for the CDR3 is TGTGCCAGCAGGATAGCGGGAGGGGTAAACATTCAGTACTTC.

V gene TRBV11-2 combines with J gene TRBJ2-7, with 9 bases aligning to TRBD1. This CDR3 is built from 13 residues. Germline assignment: CDR1 SGHAT and CDR2 FQNNGV. J gave up 4 bases and V 7 bases, and 5 bases lay outside the gene matches. In nucleotides, the CDR3 is TGTGCCAGCACCGGACAGGGGACTTACGAGCAGTACTTC. This sequence encodes CASTGQGTYEQYF.

This rearrangement joins TRBV7-9 to TRBJ1-1; D is unclear. V shed 8 bases and J shed 7 bases, with 20 bases lying between them. The CDR3 loop spans 14 amino acids. Germline CDR1 reads SEHNR; CDR2 reads FQNEAQ (reference sequence). The CDR3 here is CASDENEPRGEAFF. In DNA form, the CDR3 reads TGTGCCAGCGATGAAAATGAACCCCGGGGTGAAGCTTTCTTT. The variable domain in full, with the rest retrieved from reference TRBV7-9 and TRBJ1-1, is DTGVSQNPRHKITKRGQNVTFRCDPISEHNRLYWYRQTLGQGPEFLTYFQNEAQLEKSRLLSDRFSAERPKGSFSTLEIQRTEQGDSAMYLCASDENEPRGEAFFGQGTRLTVV.

The rearrangement joins TRBV10-3 to TRBJ2-1; D could derive from TRBD1 or TRBD2 (5 bases each). The CDR3 contains 12 residues. Germline V gene lookup returns CDR1 ENHRY and CDR2 SYGVKD. V gave up 10 bases and J gave up 8 bases, with 15 bases separating them. CDR3 sequence (DNA): TGTGCCACGGGGCATGCTCCCGATGAGCAGTTCTTC. Its translation: CATGHAPDEQFF.

This chain joins TRBV2 and TRBJ1-2; TRBD1 agrees at 9 bases. From germline, CDR1 is SNHLY and CDR2 FYNNEI. The V gene end was trimmed by 4 bases and the J gene end by 7 bases; junction bases not matched to a gene: 13. CDR3 length: 16 residues. This CDR3 reads CASSVFPGQGMAGYTF. DNA for the CDR3: TGTGCCAGCAGTGTATTCCCGGGACAGGGAATGGCTGGCTACACCTTC.

The rearrangement joins TRBV6-5 to TRBJ2-7; unclear D gene. The V end lost 7 bases, the J end lost 3 bases, and 19 bases lay between the germline ends. Germline lookup yields CDR1 MNHEY and CDR2 SVGAGI. The CDR3 is 15 amino acids. CDR3 nucleotide sequence: TGTGCCAGCACCCCCAAGCCGGGCACCAGCTACGAGCAGTACTTC. Amino acids: CASTPKPGTSYEQYF.

This chain uses TRBV7-6 with TRBJ2-1; 10 nucleotides match TRBD1. CDR1 SGHVS and CDR2 FNYEAQ come from the germline V gene. The CDR3 covers 16 residues. Trimming took 4 bases from V and 8 from J; bases not matched to a gene: 11. The CDR3 DNA follows: TGTGCCAGCAGCTCGCGTCCGGGACAGGGGTTCGATGAGCAGTTCTTC. This encodes CASSSRPGQGFDEQFF.

J is TRBJ2-1 and V is TRBV4-2; D unresolved. CDR1 and CDR2 (germline): LGHNA, YNFKEQ. The germline V and J ends were trimmed by 1 base and 2 bases, with 6 bases remaining between them. CDR3 length equals 14 residues. The CDR3 region is CASSQGGPYNEQFF. For the CDR3, the DNA is TGTGCCAGCAGCCAAGGTGGACCCTACAATGAGCAGTTCTTC.

The chain has TRBV7-9 and TRBJ2-5, with a weak D call TRBD1 (6 bases). Germline V gene lookup returns CDR1 SEHNR and CDR2 FQNEAQ (reference sequence). This CDR3 region has 16 residues. Trimming removed 4 bases at V and 4 bases at J, with 19 bases between. The CDR3 DNA follows: TGTGCCAGCAGCTCAGGGGCTGTGAATCCCTCAGAGACCCAGTACTTC. Encoded protein: CASSSGAVNPSETQYF.

The genes are TRBV30 and TRBJ2-1; no firm D call. CDR3 length: 12 residues. Germline CDR1 is GTSNPN and CDR2 is SVGIG (reference sequence). Trimming left V 1 base short and J 4 bases short, with 5 bases between. The CDR3 DNA reads as TGTGCCTGGAGTGAACAGTACAATGAGCAGTTCTTC. Translating gives CAWSEQYNEQFF.

V gene TRBV6-5 combines with J gene TRBJ1-2, with TRBD1 matching 9 bases. The trim removed 10 bases at V and 7 bases at J, leaving 7 bases unmatched. The CDR3 spans 12 residues. Germline CDR1 is MNHEY and CDR2 is SVGAGI. The CDR3 nucleotides read TGTGCCATCTATTGGGGACAGGGTGGCTACACCTTC. Protein sequence: CAIYWGQGGYTF.

In DNA, the CDR3 is TGTGCCAGCAGCTTTCGCGACAGAATTGGAAACACCATATATTTT. It specifies CASSFRDRIGNTIYF. The gene calls are TRBV13 and TRBJ1-3, with D possibly matching TRBD1 (5 bases). CDR3 size: 15 residues. Germline lookup yields CDR1 PRHDT and CDR2 FYEKMQ (reference sequence). V shed 3 bases and J shed 3 bases, with 12 bases lying between them. Filled out from reference TRBV13 and TRBJ1-3, the complete variable domain reads AAGVIQSPRHLIKEKRETATLKCYPIPRHDTVYWYQQGPGQDPQFLISFYEKMQSDKGSIPDRFSAQQFSDYHSELNMSSLELGDSALYFCASSFRDRIGNTIYFGEGSWLTVV.

The V call is TRBV2, the J call TRBJ1-2; 8 bases align to TRBD1. This CDR3 contains 15 residues. Germline V lookup: CDR1 SNHLY, CDR2 FYNNEI. With 8 bases clipped from V and 11 bases from J, the junction kept 19 bases outside the gene matches. DNA of the CDR3: TGTGCCAGCGGCAGGGGGCAGCTACCAACGTCGGGTTACACCTTC. As protein: CASGRGQLPTSGYTF.